This passage covers 25 T cell receptor beta chains from one sample sequenced in a study of tumor-infiltrating lymphocytes in glioblastoma multiforme. Three nested ARM-PCR rounds with V-beta and C-beta primers built TCRB libraries. Using its own MiXCR run on the multiplex PCR reads, TCRdb lists one record per CDR3 protein. The sample has 13,000 or so distinct CDR3 sequences, roughly 70% seen once. The material sequenced was brain tumor tissue. The receptor source for this set is a male donor with glioblastoma.

This clonotype was found many times. The rearrangement links TRBV7-8 to TRBJ2-7; 10 bases line up with TRBD1. J lost 7 bases, V lost 1 base, and 7 bases had no gene match. CDR1 and CDR2 from the germline V gene are SGHVS and FQNEAQ. This CDR3 spans 15 amino acids. CDR3: CASSLGGQGPWEQYF. The CDR3, as DNA: TGTGCCAGCAGCTTAGGGGGACAGGGGCCGTGGGAGCAGTACTTC.

This clonotype was picked up a small number of times. The junction does not match germline at one end; this may be a read error. The chain uses TRBV20-1 and TRBJ1-2; D is unclear. Looked up from germline, CDR1 is DFQATT and CDR2 is SNEGSKA (reference sequence). This CDR3 spans 13 amino acids. The CDR3: CSTSNPTDYGYTF. The CDR3 nucleotides read TGCAGTACTAGTAATCCAACGGACTATGGGTACACCTTC.

With respect to this clonotype: The junction departs from the called germline gene at one end, perhaps through a read error. The CDR3 region is CANSQKHGTDTQYF. The CDR3 DNA reads as TGCGCCAACAGCCAGAAACATGGCACGGATACGCAGTATTTT. The chain uses TRBV4-1 and TRBJ2-3, with no clear D. There are 14 residues in the CDR3. Germline CDR1 is MGHRA and CDR2 is YSYEKL.

Comment on this clonotype: Since a much larger clone is just one base distant, this may be a read error. The chain carries TRBV18 and TRBJ2-5; possibly TRBD2 for D (5 bases). The CDR3 totals 14 residues. Germline CDR1 KGHSH, CDR2 LQKENI. DNA for the CDR3: TGTGCCAGCTCACCAAGCCGGGAAACTGAGACCCGGTACTTC. It specifies CASSPSRETETRYF.

CDR3 protein: CGAEGPGLAGGDTQYF. CDR3 nucleotide sequence: TGCGGCGCTGAAGGCCCGGGACTAGCGGGAGGAGATACGCAGTATTTT. The gene calls are TRBV29-1 and TRBJ2-3; TRBD2 agrees at 15 bases. The length of the CDR3 is 16 residues. From germline, CDR1 is SQVTM and CDR2 ANQGSEA.

Comment on this clonotype: Because the CDR3's place on the DNA is in doubt, the DNA is left out and the CDR3 is given as listed by TCRdb. The J gene is TRBJ1-2, the V gene TRBV10-3; the table assigns TRBD1, which was not confirmed against the DNA. Germline loops: CDR1 ENHRY, CDR2 SYGVKD. The CDR3 region is 13 residues in length, termini included. The CDR3 protein is CAISMGRDYGCTF.

As regards this clonotype: This is likely a read error, given that the CDR3 carries no conserved phenylalanine or tryptophan at its end. The rearrangement links TRBV29-1 to TRBJ2-7, with a possible D match to TRBD2 (6 bases). Germline CDR1 reads SQVTM; CDR2 reads ANQGSEA. This CDR3 contains 15 residues. Trimming took 4 bases from V and 3 from J, leaving 19 bases between them. In DNA form, the CDR3 reads TGCAGCGTTGTTGCCCCCGAGGGGACTTACTACGAGCAGTACCTC. This gives the protein CSVVAPEGTYYEQYL.

The sample holds many counts of this clonotype. This chain joins TRBV14 and TRBJ2-4; TRBD2 is a possible D gene (5 bases). The CDR3 is made up of 14 amino acids. Germline assignment: CDR1 SGHDN and CDR2 FVKESK. V was clipped by 1 base and J by 7 bases, with 11 bases between them. The CDR3 DNA reads as TGTGCCAGCAGCCAAGCCGGGGTGGGTAACATTCAGTACTTC. Translation gives CASSQAGVGNIQYF.

This clonotype has a count of ten or more. This chain joins TRBV10-3 and TRBJ2-5, with TRBD2 identical over 11 bases. J gave up 2 bases and V 3 bases, and 14 bases lay outside the gene matches. Germline CDR1 ENHRY, CDR2 SYGVKD. The CDR3 has 19 amino acids. The CDR3 nucleotides are TGTGCCATCAGTGAAAGTCGGTCTAGCGGGAGGTTGAGTCAAGAGACCCAGTACTTC. Its translation: CAISESRSSGRLSQETQYF.

This rearrangement joins TRBV11-3 to TRBJ2-5, with TRBD1 matching over 7 bases. The V segment lost 4 bases and the J segment 1 base; nucleotides outside the gene matches: 3. The CDR3 consists of 14 residues. Germline CDR1 and CDR2: SGHNT and YENEEA. The CDR3 reads CASSSGQFQETQYF. The CDR3 coding sequence is TGTGCCAGCAGCTCGGGACAGTTCCAAGAGACCCAGTACTTC. Variable domain in full (rest from reference TRBV11-3 and TRBJ2-5): EAGVVQSPRYKIIEKKQPVAFWCNPISGHNTLYWYLQNLGQGPELLIRYENEEAVDDSQLPKDRFSAERLKGVDSTLKIQPAELGDSAVYLCASSSGQFQETQYFGPGTRLLVL.

The rearrangement links TRBV11-2 to TRBJ2-7; D perhaps matches TRBD2 (6 bases). V lost 1 base to trimming and J lost 3 bases, with 10 bases between them. This CDR3 is built from 14 residues. Germline V gives CDR1 SGHAT, CDR2 FQNNGV. CDR3 bases: TGTGCCAGCAGCTTAGGCTCTAGCGTCTACGAGCAGTACTTC. It specifies CASSLGSSVYEQYF.

This clonotype came up many times. With a much larger clone just one base away, this may be a read error. The chain couples TRBV12-3 or TRBV12-4 to TRBJ2-3; D not certain. V lost 2 bases to trimming and J lost 5 bases, with 5 bases between them. CDR3 size: 12 residues. CDR3 protein: CASSLNGDTQYF. CDR3 in DNA: TGTGCCAGCAGTTTAAACGGAGATACGCAGTATTTT.

In this sample, this clonotype turned up many times. The chain uses TRBV11-2 and TRBJ2-1; D is unclear. CDR3 length: 12 residues. Germline loops: CDR1 SGHAT, CDR2 FQNNGV. Trimming took 5 bases from V and 5 from J, leaving 7 bases between them. The CDR3 loop is CASSRVHNEQFF. The CDR3 DNA follows: TGTGCCAGCAGCCGGGTCCACAATGAGCAGTTCTTC.

About this clonotype: Just one base apart from a much larger clone, this may be a read error. The V and J genes are TRBV2 and TRBJ2-3; D gene ambiguous. The CDR3 has 14 amino acids. Germline lookup yields CDR1 SNHLY and CDR2 FYNNEI. The CDR3 DNA follows: TGTGCCAGGAGTGTGGGCGGTCGCACAGATACGCAGTATTTT. Translated: CARSVGGRTDTQYF.

Remarks on this clonotype: No conserved phenylalanine or tryptophan ends this CDR3, so it is likely a read error. Because the CDR3's place on the DNA is in doubt, the DNA is left out and the CDR3 is given as listed by TCRdb. J is TRBJ1-1 and V is TRBV2; TRBD1 reflects the table's D call only, with no check against the DNA. Germline CDR1 reads SNHLY; CDR2 reads FYNNEI. The CDR3 has 12 amino acids, counting both end residues. The CDR3 loop reads CASSPQDTEAFL.

This clonotype is labeled as medium-sized. The chain joins TRBV12-3 or TRBV12-4 to TRBJ2-3, with 11 bases identical to TRBD2. The CDR3 runs 18 residues. J lost 0 bases, V lost 3 bases, and 8 bases had no gene match. CDR3: CASSFYDGLAGSTDTQYF. The CDR3 DNA sequence: TGTGCCAGCAGTTTTTACGACGGACTAGCGGGTAGCACAGATACGCAGTATTTT.

This clonotype was detected a few times. The chain carries TRBV11-2 and TRBJ2-2; D not resolved. Trimming left V 8 bases short and J 5 bases short, with 9 bases between. Germline V gene lookup returns CDR1 SGHAT and CDR2 FQNNGV. The CDR3 extends over 12 amino acids. The CDR3 loop reads CASLDPTGELFF. In nucleotides, the CDR3 is TGTGCCAGCCTAGACCCGACCGGGGAGCTGTTTTTT.

In this sample, this clonotype turned up a few times. V gene TRBV11-2 combines with J gene TRBJ1-6; D gene unclear. The germline V and J ends were trimmed by 5 bases and 13 bases, with 24 bases remaining between them. The CDR3 covers 16 residues. Germline-derived CDR1 and CDR2 are SGHAT and FQNNGV. CDR3 sequence: CASSSNSGPRLGPLHF. DNA of the CDR3: TGTGCCAGCAGCAGCAACAGCGGGCCAAGACTGGGGCCCCTCCACTTT.

The rearrangement links TRBV11-2 to TRBJ2-7; 7 nucleotides agree with TRBD1. The CDR3 length is 15 residues. After removal of 5 bases from V and 6 bases from J, the junction contained 13 bases not matched to a gene. Germline loops: CDR1 SGHAT, CDR2 FQNNGV. The CDR3 loop is CASSQSVTGPPEQYF. The CDR3 nucleotides are TGTGCCAGCAGCCAATCCGTGACAGGGCCCCCCGAGCAGTACTTC.

This sequence joins TRBV5-4 and TRBJ1-3; D is possibly TRBD1 (6 bases). Germline V gene sequence: CDR1 SGHNT, CDR2 YYREEE (reference sequence). Deletions cut 4 bases from V and 8 bases from J, with 19 bases between. The CDR3 consists of 15 residues. CDR3 sequence (DNA): TGTGCCAGCAGCCAGACAGGAGGCTCCGGAGACACCATATATTTT. It specifies CASSQTGGSGDTIYF.

J is TRBJ2-1 and V is TRBV12-3 or TRBV12-4; a possible D gene is TRBD1 (5 bases). This CDR3 has 12 amino acids. Trimming shortened V by 7 bases and J by 6 bases, and 10 bases separated the two germline ends. CDR3 sequence reads: CASNLGVNEQFF. Here the CDR3 DNA reads TGTGCCAGCAACCTAGGGGTCAATGAGCAGTTCTTC.

A single count supports this clonotype. The missing conserved phenylalanine or tryptophan at the end of this CDR3 makes a read error likely. The J gene is TRBJ2-1, the V gene TRBV2; 12 bases fit TRBD2. Germline V CDR1 and CDR2: SNHLY, FYNNEI. The CDR3 is made up of 16 amino acids. The trim removed 3 bases at V and 9 bases at J, leaving 9 bases unmatched. This chain's CDR3 is CASSERGLAGSGEQFL. Here the CDR3 DNA reads TGTGCCAGCAGTGAGAGGGGACTAGCGGGCTCCGGTGAGCAGTTCTTA.

CDR3 DNA sequence: TGTGCTAGTAGCTTAGATACCGGGGGCTCCTACGAGCAGTACTTC. Its protein is CASSLDTGGSYEQYF. The rearrangement joins TRBV11-3 to TRBJ2-7, with D tentatively TRBD2 (6 bases). The CDR3 runs 15 residues. Germline V gives CDR1 SGHNT, CDR2 YENEEA.

The rearrangement links TRBV20-1 to TRBJ2-1; 12 bases line up with TRBD2. The V and J ends lost 2 bases and 4 bases, in that order; junction bases with no gene match: 0. CDR1 DFQATT and CDR2 SNEGSKA come from the germline V gene (reference sequence). CDR3 length: 14 residues. The CDR3 sequence is CSARTSGRYNEQFF. In DNA form, the CDR3 reads TGCAGTGCTAGAACTAGCGGGAGGTACAATGAGCAGTTCTTC.

Concerning this clonotype: The junction differs from germline at one of its ends, possibly a read error. V gene TRBV11-1 combines with J gene TRBJ2-7, with a possible D match to TRBD2 (5 bases). The CDR3 sequence is 15 residues long. Germline CDR1 SGHAT, CDR2 FQDESV (reference sequence). CDR3 sequence (DNA): TGTGCCAGCAGCCCCTGGAGGTTTAACTCCTACGAGCAGTACTTT. This encodes CASSPWRFNSYEQYF.